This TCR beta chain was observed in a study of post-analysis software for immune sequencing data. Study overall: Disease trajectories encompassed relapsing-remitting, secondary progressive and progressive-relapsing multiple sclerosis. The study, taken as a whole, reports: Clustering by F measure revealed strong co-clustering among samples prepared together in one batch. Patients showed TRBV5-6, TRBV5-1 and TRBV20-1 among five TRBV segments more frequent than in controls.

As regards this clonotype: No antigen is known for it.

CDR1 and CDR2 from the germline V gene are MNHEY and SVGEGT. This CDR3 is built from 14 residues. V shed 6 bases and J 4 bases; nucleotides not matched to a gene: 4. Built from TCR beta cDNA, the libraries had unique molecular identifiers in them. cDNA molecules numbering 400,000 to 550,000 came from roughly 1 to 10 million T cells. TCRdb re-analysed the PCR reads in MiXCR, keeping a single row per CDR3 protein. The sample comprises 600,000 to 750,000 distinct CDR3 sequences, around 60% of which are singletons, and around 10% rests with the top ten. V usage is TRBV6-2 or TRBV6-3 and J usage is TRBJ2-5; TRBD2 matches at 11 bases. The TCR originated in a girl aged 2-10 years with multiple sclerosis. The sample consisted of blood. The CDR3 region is CASRLAGGPETQYF. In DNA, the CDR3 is TGTGCCAGCAGGCTAGCGGGGGGCCCAGAGACCCAGTACTTC.